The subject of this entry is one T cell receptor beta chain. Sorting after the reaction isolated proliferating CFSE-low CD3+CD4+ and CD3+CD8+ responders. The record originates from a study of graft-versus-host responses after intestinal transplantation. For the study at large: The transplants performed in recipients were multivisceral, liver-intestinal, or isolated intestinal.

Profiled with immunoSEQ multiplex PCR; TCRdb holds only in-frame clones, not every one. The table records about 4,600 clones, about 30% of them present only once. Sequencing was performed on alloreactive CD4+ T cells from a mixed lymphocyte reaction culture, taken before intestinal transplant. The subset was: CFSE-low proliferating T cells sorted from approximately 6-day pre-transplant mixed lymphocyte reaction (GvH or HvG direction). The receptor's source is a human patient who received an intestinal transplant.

The CDR3 DNA reads TGTGCCAGCAGCTTAGGGGTAGGAGGGGCAGATACGCAGTATTTT. It specifies CASSLGVGGADTQYF. The chain recombines TRBV11-2 with TRBJ2-3; perhaps TRBD2 as D (6 bases). CDR3 size: 15 residues. V lost 1 base and J 4 bases, leaving 12 bases between the germline ends. Germline V lookup: CDR1 SGHAT, CDR2 FQNNGV.